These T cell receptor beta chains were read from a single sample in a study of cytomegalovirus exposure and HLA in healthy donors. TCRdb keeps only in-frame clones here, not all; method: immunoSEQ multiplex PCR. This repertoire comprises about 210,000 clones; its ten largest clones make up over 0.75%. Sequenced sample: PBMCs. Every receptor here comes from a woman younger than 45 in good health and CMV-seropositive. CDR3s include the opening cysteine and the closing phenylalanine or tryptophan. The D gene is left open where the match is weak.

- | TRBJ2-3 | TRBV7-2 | CASSSRHTDTQYF | TGTGCCAGCAGCTCCCGACACACAGATACGCAGTATTTT
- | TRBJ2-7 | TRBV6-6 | CASSTGSSYEQYF | TGTGCCAGCAGTACAGGGAGTTCCTACGAGCAGTACTTC
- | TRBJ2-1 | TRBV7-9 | CASSLRGYSSYNEQFF | TGTGCCAGCAGCTTAAGGGGGTACAGCTCCTACAATGAGCAGTTCTTC
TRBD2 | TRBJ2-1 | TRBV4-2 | CASSQPWGGNEQFF | TGTGCCAGCAGCCAACCGTGGGGGGGCAATGAGCAGTTCTTC
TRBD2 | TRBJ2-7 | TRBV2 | CASVGGGGEQYF | TGTGCCAGCGTCGGTGGGGGGGGCGAGCAGTACTTC
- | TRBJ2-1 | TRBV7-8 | CASRSRGEQFF | TGTGCCAGCAGGAGTCGGGGTGAGCAGTTCTTC
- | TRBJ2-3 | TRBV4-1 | CASSQAPVSGGASDTQYF | TGCGCCAGCAGCCAAGCCCCCGTTTCGGGCGGGGCGTCAGATACGCAGTATTTT
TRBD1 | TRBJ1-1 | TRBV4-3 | CASSQRDRATEAFF | TGCGCCAGCAGCCAGCGGGACAGGGCAACCGAAGCTTTCTTT
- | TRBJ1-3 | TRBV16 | CASSQLQGAGNTIYF | TGTGCCAGCAGCCAATTGCAAGGAGCTGGAAACACCATATATTTT
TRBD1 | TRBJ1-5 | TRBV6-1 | CASGTGVQPQHF | TGTGCCAGCGGCACAGGGGTGCAGCCCCAGCATTTT
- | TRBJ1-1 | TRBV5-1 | CASSLARGAVSNTEAFF | TGCGCCAGCAGCTTGGCGCGGGGCGCGGTGTCGAACACTGAAGCTTTCTTT
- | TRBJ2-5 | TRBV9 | CASSVVPPPRGTQYF | TGTGCCAGCAGCGTAGTCCCCCCCCCTCGAGGGACCCAGTACTTC
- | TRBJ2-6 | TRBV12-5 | CASGWTDGSSGANVLTF | TGTGCTAGTGGTTGGACGGACGGGAGCTCTGGGGCCAACGTCCTGACTTTC
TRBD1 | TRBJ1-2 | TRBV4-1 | CASSQDFVLGQRYGYTF | TGCGCCAGCAGCCAAGATTTCGTCCTGGGACAGCGGTATGGCTACACCTTC
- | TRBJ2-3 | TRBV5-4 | CASSFPADTQYF | TGTGCCAGCAGCTTTCCAGCAGATACGCAGTATTTT
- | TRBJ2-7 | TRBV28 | CASSLVRGAASEQYF | TGTGCCAGCAGTTTAGTAAGGGGTGCCGCCTCCGAGCAGTACTTC
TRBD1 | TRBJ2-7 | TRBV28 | CASSSMGQGSYEQYF | TGTGCCAGCAGTTCCATGGGACAGGGTAGCTACGAGCAGTACTTC
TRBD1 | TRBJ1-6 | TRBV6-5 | CASSFRQGYSPLHF | TGTGCCAGCAGTTTCCGACAGGGTTATTCACCCCTCCACTTT
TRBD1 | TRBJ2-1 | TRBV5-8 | CASRGQGANEQFF | TGTGCCAGCCGCGGACAGGGGGCAAATGAGCAGTTCTTC
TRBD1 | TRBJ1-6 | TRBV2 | CASSRQGTASPLHF | TGTGCCAGCAGTCGACAGGGCACCGCTTCACCCCTCCACTTT
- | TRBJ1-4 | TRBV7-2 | CASSPQGSVGEKLFF | TGTGCCAGCAGCCCACAGGGTAGTGTGGGTGAAAAACTGTTTTTT
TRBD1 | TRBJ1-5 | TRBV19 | CASRNRGEGQPQHF | TGTGCCAGTAGGAACAGGGGGGAAGGGCAGCCCCAGCATTTT
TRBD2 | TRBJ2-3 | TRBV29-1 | CSARGASGTTDTQYF | TGCAGCGCTCGGGGGGCTAGCGGGACCACAGATACGCAGTATTTT
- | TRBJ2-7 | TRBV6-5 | CASSYSTGRTYEQYF | TGTGCCAGCAGTTACTCGACAGGCCGAACCTACGAGCAGTACTTC
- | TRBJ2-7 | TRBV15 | CATSRSPGEGYEQYF | TGTGCCACCAGCAGATCCCCCGGGGAAGGGTACGAGCAGTACTTC
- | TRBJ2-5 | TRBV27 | CASRLQGTQETQYF | TGTGCCAGCAGACTACAGGGGACTCAAGAGACCCAGTACTTC
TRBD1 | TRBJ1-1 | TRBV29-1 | CSVLGRGRVANTEAFF | TGCAGCGTCCTCGGCAGGGGGCGAGTGGCGAACACTGAAGCTTTCTTT
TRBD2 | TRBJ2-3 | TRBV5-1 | CASSLGTSGSTYTDTQYF | TGCGCCAGCAGCTTGGGGACTAGCGGGTCGACTTACACAGATACGCAGTATTTT
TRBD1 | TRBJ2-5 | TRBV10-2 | CASSDRRDSRQETQYF | TGCGCCAGCAGTGATCGCCGGGACAGTCGTCAAGAGACCCAGTACTTC
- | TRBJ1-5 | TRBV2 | CASSLQGPNQPQHF | TGTGCCAGCAGTCTACAGGGTCCGAATCAGCCCCAGCATTTT
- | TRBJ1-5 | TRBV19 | CASEQGDQPQHF | TGTGCCAGTGAACAGGGCGATCAGCCCCAGCATTTT
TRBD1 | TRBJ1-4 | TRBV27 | CASSLRQGGEKLFF | TGTGCCAGCAGTCTTCGACAGGGGGGGGAAAAACTGTTTTTT
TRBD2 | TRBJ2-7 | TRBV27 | CASSLAGGYEQYF | TGTGCCAGCAGTCTAGCGGGAGGTTACGAGCAGTACTTC
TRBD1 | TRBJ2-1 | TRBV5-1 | CASSLQGQDNEQFF | TGCGCCAGCAGCTTGCAGGGACAGGACAATGAGCAGTTCTTC
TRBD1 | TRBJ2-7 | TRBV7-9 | CASSSHDRGEQYF | TGTGCCAGCAGCTCCCACGACAGGGGCGAGCAGTACTTC
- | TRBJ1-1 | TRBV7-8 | CASSPEVIPSGAFF | TGTGCCAGCAGCCCCGAGGTGATTCCGAGCGGGGCTTTCTTT
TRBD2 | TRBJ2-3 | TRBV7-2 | CASSSGLAGFADTQYF | TGTGCCAGCAGCTCTGGACTAGCGGGGTTTGCCGATACGCAGTATTTT
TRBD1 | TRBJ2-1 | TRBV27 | CASSSDRASYNEQFF | TGTGCCAGCAGTTCTGACAGGGCCTCCTACAATGAGCAGTTCTTC
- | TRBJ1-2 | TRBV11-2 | CASSKIPGADYGYTF | TGTGCCAGCAGCAAGATCCCAGGGGCGGACTATGGCTACACCTTC
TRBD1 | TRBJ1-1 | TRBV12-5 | CASGLVQGGLGEAFF | TGTGCTAGTGGTTTGGTACAGGGGGGGCTTGGTGAAGCTTTCTTT
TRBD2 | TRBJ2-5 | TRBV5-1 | CASRGAGGPSETQYF | TGCGCCAGCAGGGGAGCGGGGGGGCCCTCGGAGACCCAGTACTTC
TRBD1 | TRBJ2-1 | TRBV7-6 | CASSLGQGIYNEQFF | TGTGCCAGCAGCTTAGGACAGGGGATCTACAATGAGCAGTTCTTC
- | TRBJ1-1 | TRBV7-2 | CASSSPGNTEAFF | TGTGCCAGCAGCAGTCCGGGTAACACTGAAGCTTTCTTT
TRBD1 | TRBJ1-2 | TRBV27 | CASSLSTGDYGYTF | TGTGCCAGCAGTTTATCAACAGGGGACTATGGCTACACCTTC
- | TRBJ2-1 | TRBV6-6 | CASSYVRGDNEQFF | TGTGCCAGCAGTTACGTCAGGGGGGACAATGAGCAGTTCTTC
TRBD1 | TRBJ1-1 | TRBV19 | CASSMWGQGNTEAFF | TGTGCCAGTAGTATGTGGGGACAGGGTAACACTGAAGCTTTCTTT
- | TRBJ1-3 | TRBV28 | CAGGEAGNTIYF | TGTGCCGGCGGGGAGGCTGGAAACACCATATATTTT
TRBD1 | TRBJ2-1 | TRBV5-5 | CASSLALRDRGRRSYNEQFF | TGTGCCAGCAGCTTGGCCCTTCGGGACAGGGGGCGAAGGTCCTACAATGAGCAGTTCTTC
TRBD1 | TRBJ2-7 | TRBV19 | CASSNRDRVNEQYF | TGTGCCAGTAGTAACCGGGACAGGGTCAACGAGCAGTACTTC
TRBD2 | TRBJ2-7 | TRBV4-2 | CASSHGWGLERGGRGYEQYF | TGTGCCAGCAGCCATGGCTGGGGGTTGGAGCGGGGGGGCCGAGGCTACGAGCAGTACTTC
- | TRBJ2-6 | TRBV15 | CATLPGPFLSGANVLTF | TGTGCCACCCTTCCGGGTCCTTTCCTCTCTGGGGCCAACGTCCTGACTTTC
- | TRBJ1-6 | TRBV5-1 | CASSLEVGMSGSPLHF | TGCGCCAGCAGCTTGGAGGTAGGGATGAGCGGTTCACCCCTCCACTTT
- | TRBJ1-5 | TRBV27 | CASSLTYRDQPQHF | TGTGCCAGCAGTCTCACTTACAGGGATCAGCCCCAGCATTTT
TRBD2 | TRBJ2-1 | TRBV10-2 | CASIPSGYTNSYNEQFF | TGCGCCAGCATCCCTAGCGGGTATACCAACTCCTACAATGAGCAGTTCTTC
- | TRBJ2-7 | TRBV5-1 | CASSLNVRGGEQYF | TGCGCCAGCAGCTTGAATGTAAGGGGAGGCGAGCAGTACTTC
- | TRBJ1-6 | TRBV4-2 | CASSPGTSFLNYGSYNSPLHF | TGTGCCAGCAGCCCGGGGACATCTTTCCTTAACTACGGCTCCTATAATTCACCCCTCCACTTT
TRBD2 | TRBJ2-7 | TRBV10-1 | CASSVSGSGEQYF | TGCGCCAGCAGTGTCAGCGGGAGCGGCGAGCAGTACTTC
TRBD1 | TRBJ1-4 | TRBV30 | CAWSRGGATNEKLFF | TGTGCCTGGAGTCGAGGGGGCGCAACTAATGAAAAACTGTTTTTT
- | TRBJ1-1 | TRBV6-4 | CASRSLGGDMNTEAFF | TGTGCCAGCAGATCCCTGGGGGGAGATATGAACACTGAAGCTTTCTTT